These 8 T cell receptor beta chains share one sample of origin, sequenced in a study of early T cells in non-severe SARS-CoV-2 infection. Each CDR3 protein is one row after TCRdb ran MiXCR on the 5' RACE reads. The table has tens of thousands of distinct CDR3 sequences, around 4% seen once. The sample was whole blood. These receptors came from an adult who was a healthcare worker with PCR-confirmed SARS-CoV-2 infection or an uninfected control (not recorded which).

This clonotype came up many times. This sequence joins TRBV1 and TRBJ1-5; no DNA check was done on the table's D call, TRBD1. TRBV1 is a pseudogene segment. The CDR3 covers 18 residues. CDR3 protein: CTSSQEIRGRGGNQPQHF. CDR3 sequence (DNA): TGCACCAGCAGCCAAGAAATCCGGGGGAGAGGCGGCAATCAGCCCCAGCATTTT.

This clonotype occurred many times. V is TRBV3-1 and J is TRBJ2-3; 9 bases map to TRBD2. Per the germline V gene, CDR1 is LGHDT and CDR2 is YNNKEL (reference sequence). The CDR3 has 17 amino acids. The trim removed 2 bases at V and 1 base at J, leaving 7 bases unmatched. CDR3 region: CASSQHHRTSGTDTQYF. The DNA for the CDR3 is TGTGCCAGCAGCCAACATCACCGGACTAGCGGCACAGATACGCAGTATTTT.

This clonotype was observed many times. The DNA for the CDR3 is TGTGCCAGCAGCTCGACTAGCGGAGTTTTCACAGATACGCAGTATTTT. Translated, it gives CASSSTSGVFTDTQYF. This rearrangement joins TRBV11-3 to TRBJ2-3, with 9 bases matching TRBD2. In germline, CDR1 is SGHNT, CDR2 YENEEA. There are 16 residues in the CDR3. Trimming cost V 4 bases and J 2 bases; bases outside gene matches: 7.

The sample holds many counts of this clonotype. The gene calls are TRBV11-2 and TRBJ1-4; 7 bases agree with TRBD1. The ends lost 5 bases at V and 4 bases at J; junction bases unmatched: 7. This CDR3 spans 15 amino acids. The V gene's germline CDR1 is SGHAT and CDR2 FQNNGV. CDR3 sequence (DNA): TGTGCCAGCAGCACGAGGACAGGTGTTAATGAAAAACTGTTTTTT. Residues: CASSTRTGVNEKLFF.

This clonotype was seen repeatedly, ten times or more. The V gene is TRBV7-2, the J gene TRBJ2-7, with 9 positions matching TRBD2. The CDR3 runs 15 residues. Trimming at V came to 1 base and at J to 4 bases, leaving 5 bases not matched to a gene. The V gene's germline CDR1 is SGHTA and CDR2 FQGNSA. DNA of the CDR3: TGTGCCAGCAGCTTAGAAGCTAGCGGGGAATACGAGCAGTACTTC. Its protein product is CASSLEASGEYEQYF.

Many counts were recorded for this clonotype. The rearrangement joins TRBV6-6 to TRBJ1-5; D remains ambiguous. Trimming shortened V by 7 bases and J by 0 bases, and 7 bases separated the two germline ends. The CDR3 totals 13 residues. Germline assignment: CDR1 MNHNY and CDR2 SVGAGI (reference sequence). The CDR3 loop is CASMDYSNQPQHF. CDR3 nucleotides: TGTGCCAGCATGGACTATAGCAATCAGCCCCAGCATTTT.

In the case of this clonotype: This sequence may be a read error, since a much larger clone differs from it by one base. CDR3 DNA sequence: TGTGCCAGCAATCGCGAGGGGAATTCCGGAGATACGCAGTATTTT. Its translation is CASNREGNSGDTQYF. This rearrangement joins TRBV6-5 to TRBJ2-3, with D perhaps being TRBD1 or TRBD2 (5 bases each). From germline, CDR1 is MNHEY and CDR2 SVGAGI. The germline V and J ends were trimmed by 7 bases and 5 bases, with 19 bases remaining between them. The CDR3 is 15 amino acids.

This clonotype has ten or more counts. The chain uses TRBV4-2 and TRBJ2-1; 7 bases map to TRBD2. CDR3 length: 14 amino acids. J gave up 8 bases and V 1 base, and 5 bases lay outside the gene matches. The germline V gene has CDR1 LGHNA and CDR2 YNFKEQ. In DNA form, the CDR3 reads TGTGCCAGCAGCCAAGTGGTGGGGAGGGATGAGCAGTTCTTC. It specifies CASSQVVGRDEQFF.